This TCR beta chain was found in a study of T cells after yellow fever vaccination (dated by TCRdb to between 2019 and 2020). General notes on the study: The SMART-Seq v4 Ultra Low Input RNA kit was used to prepare libraries from fractions with low cell numbers. To follow T-cell clones before and after both primary and booster YFV17D yellow fever vaccination, bulk TCR alpha and beta repertoires underwent longitudinal sequencing. Two healthy male donors, one aged 18 to 30 and one aged 30 to 39 years, were included in the cohort. Blood samples were taken at several timepoints before and after primary and secondary immunization, and bulk PBMC replicates and cell subsets were isolated.

This specimen's treatment or condition label, interpreted: live attenuated yellow fever vaccine strain. At every blood-draw timepoint, two biological replicates of bulk PBMCs were collected. A standard Ficoll-Paque protocol was used to isolate PBMCs from peripheral blood. TriZol was used to extract RNA from bulk PBMCs, CD4 and CD8 fractions, and dextramer-positive and dextramer-negative fractions. There are 13 amino acids in the CDR3, from cysteine to phenylalanine inclusive. Only the CDR3 region is kept as DNA, spanning 39 bases read in frame from base 1. CDR1 and CDR2 were assigned from the germline V gene as SGHRS and YFSETQ. Relative to germline, V is 0 bases shorter and J is 7 bases shorter, with 8 bases between their ends. Ten or more counts support this clonotype. Its antigen remains unidentified. No quality values exist for individual bases; no much larger clone is one base distant. Overall study results and their limits: Because abundant contaminating clonotypes from the bulk population could be contained in FACS-sorted repertoires, computational filtering was required. After the booster, most of the clones that had expanded following primary vaccination were detected again (about 95% of CD4 and 80% to 90% of CD8), which suggests that memory was broadly maintained. The secondary T-cell response was found to be weaker but faster than the primary response, with a peak reached on day 5 rather than on day 15. Because the study included only two donors, the extent to which the findings can be generalized is limited. A small fraction of clonotypes showed up in both the CD4 and CD8 compartments, probably as a result of convergent recombination.

TCR cDNA was synthesized by 5'RACE template switching, through which a universal primer site and unique molecular identifiers were introduced. Priming for cDNA synthesis came from both the TCR alpha and TCR beta constant segments. Libraries were amplified in two PCR steps, with sample barcodes and sequencing adapters added in the second step. Sequencing of libraries was performed on Illumina HiSeq 2500 (2x100 bp) or NovaSeq (2x150 bp). For the original study's pipeline: Demultiplexing of reads and collapsing into UMI consensus sequences were performed with MIGEC, and V(D)J alignment was carried out with MiXCR. Clonotypes responding to the vaccine were identified with edgeR on replicate PBMC samples, with the criteria of FDR below 0.01 and a log2 fold change above 5 up to day 15. Bulk clonotypes were assigned CD4 or CD8 identity according to which sequenced CD4 or CD8 repertoire held them at higher abundance. Using fastp trimming at Q25 and MiXCR clonotype assembly, TCRdb reanalyzed the public sequencing data and kept in-frame beta chains. Entries are consolidated by CDR3 protein sequence, retaining the most common genes and DNA. TCRdb assigned the V and J calls; the authors' analysis was not used. Within this sample are 360,000 or so distinct CDR3 sequences, with about 9.9% of them counted one time only. Roughly a sixth of the sample rests with the top ten.

The input for sequencing was PBMCs, taken on the day of the first yellow fever vaccination. The TCR originated in a man between 18 and 29 years old who received the YFV17D yellow fever vaccine. This sequence uses TRBV5-1 and TRBJ2-1; the best D guess is TRBD2, with 6 bases matching. At the DNA level, the sequence is TGCGCCAGCAGCTTGGCCGGGGGAAATGAGCAGTTCTTC. Its protein reads: CASSLAGGNEQFF.